The 25 T cell receptor beta chains given below trace back to one sample, sequenced in a study of regulatory T cells. Study-wide points: Hydrophobic residues at CDR3 positions 6 and 7 were enriched in conventional CD4+ T cells of CD3G-deficient patients.

What these receptors recognize is not known. Amplification used 52 TRBV primers and 13 TRBJ primers. TCRdb's copy holds only in-frame clones and misses some; the assay was immunoSEQ multiplex PCR. The top ten hold 1.3% of the sample, which has over 20,000 clones, about 88% seen once. Input material: conventional CD4+ T cells sorted from blood. The receptors were gathered from a child aged 5 to 17 with CD3G deficiency.

This chain joins TRBV5-1 and TRBJ2-1; D ambiguous. V was pared by 2 bases and J by 6 bases, with 9 bases between. Per germline, CDR1 SGHRS and CDR2 YFSETQ. The CDR3 contains 13 residues. DNA for the CDR3: TGCGCCAGCAGCTTCGGCCCGAGCAATGAGCAGTTCTTC. It codes for CASSFGPSNEQFF.

V gene TRBV27 combines with J gene TRBJ2-5; 10 bases agree with TRBD1. J lost 1 base, V lost 5 bases, and 13 bases had no gene match. The CDR3 sequence is 18 residues long. Germline loops: CDR1 MNHEY, CDR2 SMNVEV (reference sequence). DNA for the CDR3: TGTGCCAGCAGTCCGACAGGGGGCGCGAAGGGAGTCCAAGAGACCCAGTACTTC. Amino acid sequence: CASSPTGGAKGVQETQYF.

The chain couples TRBV19 to TRBJ2-1; no clear D. The CDR3 is 13 amino acids. V lost 2 bases and J 8 bases, leaving 10 bases between the germline ends. Germline CDR1 reads LNHDA; CDR2 reads SQIVND (reference sequence). The CDR3 nucleotides are TGTGCCAGTAGTATACGCTTTGGGTATGAGCAGTTCTTC. As protein: CASSIRFGYEQFF. Combining the CDR3 with reference TRBV19 and TRBJ2-1 gives the whole variable domain DGGITQSPKYLFRKEGQNVTLSCEQNLNHDAMYWYRQDPGQGLRLIYYSQIVNDFQKGDIAEGYSVSREKKESFPLTVTSAQKNPTAFYLCASSIRFGYEQFFGPGTRLTVL.

The chain links TRBV7-2 to TRBJ2-1; 14 bases fit TRBD2. The V gene's germline CDR1 is SGHTA and CDR2 FQGNSA. The CDR3 loop spans 16 amino acids. With V trimmed by 4 bases and J by 5 bases, 4 bases remained unmatched. In nucleotides, the CDR3 is TGTGCCAGCAGCTCAAGACTAGCGGGAGGGGACAATGAGCAGTTCTTC. Its protein product is CASSSRLAGGDNEQFF.

A remark on this clone: A read error may produce the germline difference seen at one junction end. The chain employs TRBV19 and TRBJ1-1; tentatively, D is TRBD1 (5 bases). The germline CDR1 and CDR2 sequences are LNHDA and SQIVND (reference sequence). This CDR3 contains 16 residues. CDR3 DNA: TGTGCCAGTAGTGGTCCCGAGGGCGGGACGAACCCTGAAGCTTTCTTT. Its translation: CASSGPEGGTNPEAFF.

The CDR3 spells CATQKGRGSYEQYF. In DNA, the CDR3 is TGTGCCACCCAGAAGGGGAGGGGTTCCTACGAGCAGTACTTC. The rearrangement joins TRBV6-6 to TRBJ2-7; 7 bases agree with TRBD2. Germline V gene sequence: CDR1 MNHNY, CDR2 SVGAGI (reference sequence). The V and J ends lost 10 bases and 1 base, in that order; junction bases with no gene match: 10. The CDR3 is 14 amino acids.

The chain combines TRBV6-1 with TRBJ1-2; D remains unclear. CDR3 length: 12 amino acids. Deletions cut 4 bases from V and 8 bases from J, with 11 bases between. Germline V gene data show CDR1 as MNHNS and CDR2 as SASEGT. The CDR3 reads CASSGKGGGYTF. As DNA, the CDR3 is TGTGCCAGCAGTGGGAAGGGTGGAGGCTACACCTTC.

The chain employs TRBV11-3 and TRBJ2-7; no definite D call. CDR1 SGHNT and CDR2 YENEEA come from the germline V gene. This CDR3 is built from 15 residues. V was clipped by 1 base and J by 2 bases, with 12 bases between them. DNA of the CDR3: TGTGCCAGCAGCTTAGGCCCAGAGAATACCTACGAGCAGTACTTC. Its protein product is CASSLGPENTYEQYF.

The chain carries TRBV7-8 and TRBJ1-5; D gene uncertain. Trimming removed 1 base from V and 2 bases from J, with 9 bases in between. Per germline, CDR1 SGHVS and CDR2 FQNEAQ. The CDR3 contains 15 residues. CDR3 sequence reads: CASSLGARGNQPQHF. In DNA, the CDR3 is TGTGCCAGCAGCTTAGGGGCCCGGGGCAATCAGCCCCAGCATTTT.

The chain joins TRBV28 to TRBJ2-7, with TRBD2 matching over 11 bases. The V gene end was trimmed by 5 bases and the J gene end by 2 bases; junction bases not matched to a gene: 5. Germline CDR1 is MDHEN and CDR2 is SYDVKM. There are 15 residues in the CDR3. Here the CDR3 reads CASSPGTSGTYEQYF. Here the CDR3 DNA reads TGTGCCAGCAGTCCCGGGACTAGCGGAACCTACGAGCAGTACTTC.

The chain is built from TRBV28 and TRBJ2-3, with a tentative D call TRBD2 (6 bases). Trimming pared 3 bases from V and 4 bases from J, leaving 8 bases between. The CDR3 loop spans 13 amino acids. Germline V gives CDR1 MDHEN, CDR2 SYDVKM. In nucleotides, the CDR3 is TGTGCCAGCAGTTTTGGAGGGCCAGATACGCAGTATTTT. As protein: CASSFGGPDTQYF.

V is TRBV28 and J is TRBJ1-4; TRBD1 agrees at 11 bases. CDR1 and CDR2 (germline): MDHEN, SYDVKM. The CDR3 totals 17 residues. V was clipped by 5 bases and J by 6 bases; unmatched bases: 11. CDR3 amino acids: CASSRPGTGGKDEKLFF. DNA of the CDR3: TGTGCCAGCAGTAGACCCGGGACAGGGGGAAAAGATGAAAAACTGTTTTTT.

The chain recombines TRBV18 with TRBJ2-4, with D perhaps matching TRBD1 (5 bases). CDR1 and CDR2 from the germline V gene are KGHSH and LQKENI. Trimming cost V 4 bases and J 1 base, with 14 bases left between them. This CDR3 is 16 amino acids long. The CDR3 region has the DNA TGTGCCAGCTCACAGACCCAGGGTTCGGCCAAAAACATTCAGTACTTC. It translates to CASSQTQGSAKNIQYF. Drawing the rest from reference TRBV18 and TRBJ2-4, the complete variable domain is NAGVMQNPRHLVRRRGQEARLRCSPMKGHSHVYWYRQLPEEGLKFMVYLQKENIIDESGMPKERFSAEFPKEGPSILRIQQVVRGDSAAYFCASSQTQGSAKNIQYFGAGTRLSVL.

The chain carries TRBV5-1 and TRBJ1-2; D uncertain. Trimming took off 0 bases at V and 5 bases at J, with 8 bases between the two ends. Germline CDR1 SGHRS, CDR2 YFSETQ. The CDR3 runs 13 residues. CDR3 coding DNA: TGCGCCAGCAGCTTGGGACCGCAGTATGGCTACACCTTC. Its translation is CASSLGPQYGYTF. Looking up the rest from reference TRBV5-1 and TRBJ1-2 gives the full variable domain: KAGVTQTPRYLIKTRGQQVTLSCSPISGHRSVSWYQQTPGQGLQFLFEYFSETQRNKGNFPGRFSGRQFSNSRSEMNVSTLELGDSALYLCASSLGPQYGYTFGSGTRLTVV.

V and J are TRBV11-2 and TRBJ2-4, with D tentatively TRBD1 (6 bases). This CDR3 has 16 residues. V dropped 0 bases and J dropped 7 bases, with 16 bases sitting between them. Per the germline V gene, CDR1 is SGHAT and CDR2 is FQNNGV. The CDR3 sequence is CASSLDQGGMRNIQYF. The CDR3 DNA reads as TGTGCCAGCAGCTTAGATCAAGGGGGAATGAGGAACATTCAGTACTTC.

There are a few counts of this clone. CDR3 residues: CAWSPGFTDTQYF. In nucleotides, the CDR3 is TGTGCCTGGAGCCCGGGTTTCACAGATACGCAGTATTTT. V is TRBV30 and J is TRBJ2-3; D not resolved. There are 13 residues in the CDR3. Germline CDR1 GTSNPN, CDR2 SVGIG (reference sequence). V lost 3 bases to trimming and J lost 2 bases, with 9 bases between them.

The V call is TRBV29-1, the J call TRBJ1-3; D unresolved. CDR3 length: 13 amino acids. V dropped 4 bases and J dropped 1 base, with 8 bases sitting between them. Germline V gives CDR1 SQVTM, CDR2 ANQGSEA. The CDR3 DNA reads TGCAGCGTTGCAGCTAAATCTGGAAACACCATATATTTT. Translation gives CSVAAKSGNTIYF.

CDR3 coding DNA: TGTGCCAGCAGTGAAGCGCGACGGACCTACGAGCAGTACTTC. Protein product: CASSEARRTYEQYF. The V call is TRBV6-1, the J call TRBJ2-7; D not certain. CDR1 is MNHNS and CDR2 is SASEGT in the germline V gene. The ends were cut back, 0 bases at V and 2 bases at J, with 8 bases in the middle. The CDR3 totals 14 residues.

This sequence joins TRBV7-9 and TRBJ1-2; D unclear. V shed 4 bases and J shed 4 bases, with 10 bases lying between them. Germline V gives CDR1 SEHNR, CDR2 FQNEAQ (reference sequence). The CDR3 covers 13 residues. CDR3 DNA sequence: TGTGCCAGCAGCTCGAACAACGGCTATGGCTACACCTTC. Amino acids: CASSSNNGYGYTF.

The chain employs TRBV28 and TRBJ2-5; TRBD2 aligns across 7 bases. This CDR3 is 14 amino acids long. Germline CDR1 and CDR2: MDHEN and SYDVKM. V was pared by 5 bases and J by 2 bases, with 5 bases of the junction left unmatched. The CDR3 loop reads CASSTLAEQETQYF. The DNA of the CDR3 is TGTGCCAGCAGTACCCTAGCGGAACAAGAGACCCAGTACTTC.

The chain links TRBV19 to TRBJ2-3, with 9 bases lining up with TRBD2. Looked up from germline, CDR1 is LNHDA and CDR2 is SQIVND (reference sequence). This CDR3 comprises 15 residues. The V and J ends lost 5 bases and 0 bases, in that order; junction bases with no gene match: 3. In DNA form, the CDR3 reads TGTGCCAGTAGTTCTAGCGGGACAAGCACAGATACGCAGTATTTT. This sequence encodes CASSSSGTSTDTQYF. Based on the CDR3 plus reference TRBV19 and TRBJ2-3, the full variable domain is DGGITQSPKYLFRKEGQNVTLSCEQNLNHDAMYWYRQDPGQGLRLIYYSQIVNDFQKGDIAEGYSVSREKKESFPLTVTSAQKNPTAFYLCASSSSGTSTDTQYFGPGTRLTVL.

V and J are TRBV7-9 and TRBJ2-7; D is possibly TRBD2 (8 bases). This CDR3 spans 15 amino acids. CDR1 and CDR2 (germline): SEHNR, FQNEAQ (reference sequence). V lost 5 bases, J lost 6 bases, and 20 bases lay in between. This chain's CDR3 is CASSPGGAGGREQYF. In DNA form, the CDR3 reads TGTGCCAGCAGCCCGGGGGGGGCAGGGGGTCGCGAGCAGTACTTC.

In regard to this clone: Lacking the conserved final phenylalanine or tryptophan, this CDR3 likely reflects a read error. The chain combines TRBV5-1 with TRBJ1-1; no definite D call. The CDR3 is 14 amino acids. In germline, CDR1 is SGHRS, CDR2 YFSETQ. V was shortened by 0 bases and J by 1 base, with 7 bases between the two germline ends. The DNA of the CDR3 is TGCGCCAGCAGCTTGGGGAGCGGGAACACTGAAGCTTTCCTT. Translating gives CASSLGSGNTEAFL.

V and J are TRBV6-6 and TRBJ2-4; no reliable D call. Trimming left V 2 bases short and J 0 bases short, with 8 bases between. This CDR3 has 15 amino acids. The germline CDR1 and CDR2 sequences are MNHNY and SVGAGI (reference sequence). The chain's CDR3 is CASSYGVKAKNIQYF. The CDR3 DNA is TGTGCCAGCAGTTACGGGGTAAAAGCCAAAAACATTCAGTACTTC.

V and J are TRBV6-1 and TRBJ1-2, with a possible D match to TRBD1 (5 bases). The V end lost 4 bases, the J end lost 7 bases, and 16 bases lay between the germline ends. The CDR3 loop spans 14 amino acids. Germline lookup yields CDR1 MNHNS and CDR2 SASEGT. The CDR3 loop reads CASSVMQGFRGYTF. The CDR3 DNA reads TGTGCCAGCAGTGTTATGCAGGGTTTTCGTGGCTACACCTTC.